These T cell receptor beta chains were read from a single sample in a study of T cell repertoires in cytomegalovirus infection. Their target antigens are unknown. TCRdb processed the reads anew with MiXCR; each CDR3 protein has one entry. This table holds some 800,000 distinct CDR3 sequences, approximately 32% found once. The specimen comprised cultured CD8+ T cells from PBMCs, sampled from culture after CMV antigen stimulation. The receptors derive from a human donor in good health (CMV status not recorded). Some clones in this sample may be carry-over from other donors' samples. Both conserved end residues are part of each CDR3. Each record gives: V gene, clone size, D gene, J gene, CDR3 DNA, CDR3 protein. D genes are given only for firm matches. Size values are once, few and many counts, or a class for expanded clones, and some rows have none.

TRBV4-1,once,TRBD1,TRBJ1-1,TGCGCCAGCAGCCAAGAGACAGGGGTCAACACTGAAGCTTTCTTT,CASSQETGVNTEAFF
TRBV11-2,.,.,TRBJ1-6,TGTGCCAGCAGCTTAAGTACAGCCCATAATTCACCCCTCCACTTT,CASSLSTAHNSPLHF
TRBV12-3/TRBV12-4,.,.,TRBJ1-5,TGTGCCAGCAGACCCGACGGTTACCTCTATAGCAGTCAGCCCCAGCATTTT,CASRPDGYLYSSQPQHF
TRBV6-2/TRBV6-3,few,.,TRBJ2-1,TGTGCCAGCAGTTACTCGTCCACTTACAGCTCCTACAATGAGCAGTTCTTC,CASSYSSTYSSYNEQFF
TRBV6-1,.,TRBD2,TRBJ2-7,TGTGCCAGCGGGACTAGCGGGGGCCCGGGCTACGAGCAGTACTTC,CASGTSGGPGYEQYF
TRBV7-6,many,TRBD1,TRBJ1-2,TGTGCCAGCAGCCCGGGGGCGGCAGGGGGTGACTATGGCTACACCTTC,CASSPGAAGGDYGYTF
TRBV2,few,.,TRBJ2-2,TGTGCCAGCAGTCCAATTTACGGGGAGCTGTTTTTT,CASSPIYGELFF
TRBV6-5,few,.,TRBJ2-1,TGTGCCAGCAGTTACTCGCAGGGGAGGACCAATGAGCAGTTCTTC,CASSYSQGRTNEQFF
TRBV15,.,.,TRBJ1-5,TGTGCCACCAGCCCAGGGGATAGCAATCAGCCCCAGCATTTT,CATSPGDSNQPQHF
TRBV5-4,few,.,TRBJ2-3,TGTGCCAGCAGCTTGGCCGGGGGACCCCCCGCAGATACGCAGTATTTT,CASSLAGGPPADTQYF
TRBV13,.,TRBD1,TRBJ1-2,TGTGCCAGCAGCTCGGACAGGGGGTCGCAGGGCTACACCTTC,CASSSDRGSQGYTF
TRBV7-9,.,.,TRBJ1-2,TGTGCCAGCAGCTTGCGGGGGGCGGGCTACACCTTC,CASSLRGAGYTF
TRBV12-3/TRBV12-4,few,.,TRBJ1-5,TGTGCCAGCAGCCCAGAGGGGGGAGATCAGCCCCAGCATTTT,CASSPEGGDQPQHF
TRBV2,.,TRBD1,TRBJ2-4,TGTGCCAGCAAGAGAGGACAGGAGGAATTTCGAAACATTCAGTACTTC,CASKRGQEEFRNIQYF
TRBV29-1,.,.,TRBJ2-7,TGCAGCGTTGAAAGGGAGTCGGACGAGCAGTACTTC,CSVERESDEQYF
TRBV5-5,.,TRBD1,TRBJ2-2,TGTGCCAGCAGCTTGACCGCATTACCGCGGACAGGTAGCACCGGGGAGCTGTTTTTT,CASSLTALPRTGSTGELFF
TRBV2,once,.,TRBJ1-3,TGTGCCAGCCCGGATAGAAACACCATATATTTT,CASPDRNTIYF
TRBV27,.,TRBD1,TRBJ1-1,TGTGCCAGCAGTGCCACAGGGGGGAGTACTGAAGCTTTCTTT,CASSATGGSTEAFF
TRBV27,few,.,TRBJ2-1,TGTGCCAGCAGTGGACAGGGCTGGCGGGGGGGCCGGTATGAGCAGTTCTTC,CASSGQGWRGGRYEQFF
TRBV19,.,.,TRBJ2-3,TGTGCCAGTAAGGCAGCCGGTACGCAGTATTTT,CASKAAGTQYF
TRBV6-1,few,TRBD1,TRBJ2-3,TGTGCCAGCAGTCCCGGGGACAGGGGGTTTGATACGCAGTATTTT,CASSPGDRGFDTQYF
TRBV5-1,.,.,TRBJ2-5,TGCGCCAGCAGCTTGGGACAGCACCCCCTCCAGTACTTC,CASSLGQHPLQYF
TRBV4-1,few,TRBD2,TRBJ2-5,TGCGCCAGCAGCCAAGATCCCGGACTAGGAGAGACCCAGTACTTC,CASSQDPGLGETQYF
TRBV5-1,.,.,TRBJ2-5,TGCGCCAGCAGCAAACAGGGAGTTGGAGAGACCCAGTACTTC,CASSKQGVGETQYF
TRBV7-9,.,TRBD1,TRBJ1-1,TGTGCCAGCAGCCCCTTTGACAGGGTGGGCACTGAAGCTTTCTTT,CASSPFDRVGTEAFF
TRBV25-1,.,.,TRBJ1-1,TGTGCCAGCAGTGAATCGGGTTTGGTAGGCTTGAACACTGAAGCTTTCTTT,CASSESGLVGLNTEAFF
TRBV7-2,many,TRBD1,TRBJ1-1,TGTGCCAGCAGCTTGACAGGGAGAACGGCTGAAGCTTTCTTT,CASSLTGRTAEAFF
TRBV7-6,many,TRBD1,TRBJ2-7,TGTGCCAGCAGCTTAGCCGGGACAGGGCCTTACGAGCAGTACTTC,CASSLAGTGPYEQYF
TRBV6-1,.,.,TRBJ2-3,TGTGCCAGCAGCTGGGGAACGGAGTATTTT,CASSWGTEYF
TRBV27,.,TRBD1,TRBJ2-2,TGTGCCAGCAGTGGGACAGGGTCACGCGGGGAGCTGTTTTTT,CASSGTGSRGELFF
TRBV29-1,.,.,TRBJ1-2,TGCAGCGTTGTAAGGGCATTTGGCTACACCTTC,CSVVRAFGYTF
TRBV6-6,.,.,TRBJ1-5,TGTGCCAGCAGTTACGTCAGGGACGGGCAGCCCCAGCATTTT,CASSYVRDGQPQHF
TRBV6-1,.,.,TRBJ1-1,TGTGCCAGCAGTGAATGGGGACACAACACTGAAGCTTTCTTT,CASSEWGHNTEAFF
TRBV5-1,.,.,TRBJ1-1,TGCGTCAGCAGCCTGGGACTGAACACTGAAGCTTTCTTT,CVSSLGLNTEAFF
TRBV6-1,.,.,TRBJ1-5,TGTGCCACCACCCGGAGAATTAATAGCAATCAGCCCCAGCATTTT,CATTRRINSNQPQHF
TRBV27,few,.,TRBJ1-1,TGTGCCAGCAGTTTATATAGGGACACTGAAGCTTTCTTT,CASSLYRDTEAFF
TRBV19,.,TRBD2,TRBJ2-1,TGTGCCAGTGGGACTAGCCCCGAGCAGTTCTTC,CASGTSPEQFF
TRBV7-9,.,TRBD2,TRBJ2-5,TGTGCCAGCAGCTTAACTAGCGGGGGAGAAGAGACCCAGTACTTC,CASSLTSGGEETQYF
TRBV5-1,.,.,TRBJ2-2,TGCGCCAGCAGCCAGTCGACGGGGGTCGGGGAGCTGTTTTTT,CASSQSTGVGELFF
TRBV10-3,many,.,TRBJ1-2,TGTGCCATCAGTGAGTCGACACAGGGTCATGGCTACACCTTC,CAISESTQGHGYTF
TRBV19,few,.,TRBJ1-4,TGTGCCAGTAGACCAGAAACAGCTGCAACTAATGAAAAACTGTTTTTT,CASRPETAATNEKLFF
TRBV6-5,.,.,TRBJ2-5,TGTGCCAGCAGTTACATCTCGTCCATAGGAGAGACCCAGTACTTC,CASSYISSIGETQYF
TRBV9,.,.,TRBJ2-2,TGTGCCAGCAGCCTCAGGACGGCCGGGGAGCTGTTTTTT,CASSLRTAGELFF
TRBV12-3/TRBV12-4,.,.,TRBJ1-5,TGTGCCAGCAGTTCAAGTGGCAATCAGTCCCAGCATTTT,CASSSSGNQSQHF
TRBV5-4,.,.,TRBJ1-3,TGTGCCAGCAGCTTGGGGCCCCGGGGGCGCGTAGCTGGAAACACCATATATTTT,CASSLGPRGRVAGNTIYF
TRBV20-1,.,.,TRBJ2-3,TGCAGTGCCCAGCTTTCGGGACACTGGATTACAGATACGCAGTATTTT,CSAQLSGHWITDTQYF
TRBV29-1,.,.,TRBJ1-1,TGCAGCGTTGAAGCCCTAGCCTTACAGACCATGAACACTGAAGCTTTCTTT,CSVEALALQTMNTEAFF
TRBV29-1,.,.,TRBJ2-2,TGCAGCGTTGAAGATTGGGGGCAGGGGAACACCGGGGAGCTGTTTTTT,CSVEDWGQGNTGELFF
TRBV27,few,TRBD1,TRBJ2-1,TGTGCCAGCAGTTTTTGGACAGGTAACAATGAGCAGTTCTTC,CASSFWTGNNEQFF
TRBV27,few,.,TRBJ2-4,TGTGCCAGCAGTTTACGGCTAGCTGGGGACATTCAGTACTTC,CASSLRLAGDIQYF
TRBV2,few,TRBD2,TRBJ2-3,TGTGCCAGCAGTGAAGACGGGGGGGGAACAGATACGCAGTATTTT,CASSEDGGGTDTQYF
TRBV7-6,.,.,TRBJ2-5,TGTGCCAACAGCCGCTTAGTGGCGGGGATCCGGACCCAGTACTTC,CANSRLVAGIRTQYF